The T cell receptor beta chain under discussion was sequenced for a study of T cells in Graves' hyperthyroidism and ophthalmopathy. For the study at large: Peripheral blood collection took place at initial diagnosis, before any treatment. Study outcomes and limitations: The majority of expanded thyroid clonotypes above 0.001 also appeared in blood. Separating ophthalmopathy from stable hyperthyroidism was achieved by a 13 V-J model.

Template material for amplifying TCR beta CDR3 regions consisted of RNA transcripts. The HTBI primer set drove a first-round RT-PCR of the TCR CDR3. From the multiplex PCR reads, TCRdb called clonotypes with MiXCR, one entry per CDR3 protein. The sample lists about 420,000 distinct CDR3 sequences, roughly 15% occurring once. Patients showing uncontrolled infection, other autoimmune disease, pregnancy or lactation were ineligible. This CDR3 has 13 residues. The germline V gene has CDR1 MRHNA and CDR2 SNTAGT. V lost 0 bases, J lost 8 bases, and 0 bases stayed unmatched. Remarks on this clonotype: Its cognate antigen is unknown.

The chain joins TRBV6-4 to TRBJ1-2; 10 nucleotides agree with TRBD1. The specimen sequenced was blood. The source of this sequence is a woman under 30 with Graves' hyperthyroidism. In DNA form, the CDR3 reads TGTGCCAGCAGTGACTCGACAGGGGGCGGCTACACCTTC. It encodes CASSDSTGGGYTF.